These T cell receptor beta chains were read from a single sample in a study of blood T cell repertoires in COVID-19. TCRdb's table, derived via immunoSEQ multiplex PCR, lists solely in-frame clones and lacks some. The sample comprises about 210,000 clones, roughly 90% of which are singletons, and 10% to 13% rests with the top ten. Material for sequencing was PBMCs or T cells enriched from blood (not recorded which). The receptors were gathered from a young man with acute COVID-19. The CDR3 runs from the conserved cysteine through the conserved F or W. A D gene is named only where the DNA matches it firmly. Size tells how often a clone was seen (once, few, many) or the class of an expanded clone, and some rows leave it out.

D,V,J,size,CDR3,DNA
NA,TRBV27,TRBJ2-7,medium-sized,CASSYTDTSYEQYF,TGTGCCAGCAGCTATACCGACACGTCCTACGAGCAGTACTTC
NA,TRBV30,TRBJ1-5,NA,CAWSVQGGNQPQHF,TGTGCCTGGAGTGTACAAGGGGGCAATCAGCCCCAGCATTTT
TRBD2,TRBV6-2/TRBV6-3,TRBJ2-7,NA,CASSQSGSRGEQYF,TGTGCCAGCAGTCAGAGCGGGAGTCGGGGCGAGCAGTACTTC
NA,TRBV5-6,TRBJ1-1,NA,CASSFTGFGTEAFF,TGTGCCAGCAGCTTTACGGGGTTCGGGACTGAAGCTTTCTTT
NA,TRBV10-2,TRBJ1-2,NA,CASTANQGVVWQGYTF,TGCGCCAGCACCGCAAATCAAGGGGTTGTCTGGCAAGGCTACACCTTC
TRBD2,TRBV9,TRBJ2-3,NA,CASSVLAGEVAGTDTQYF,TGTGCCAGCAGCGTACTAGCGGGAGAGGTGGCGGGCACAGATACGCAGTATTTT
NA,TRBV6-5,TRBJ1-3,NA,CASTSRDYTIYF,TGTGCCAGCACCTCCAGGGATTACACCATATATTTT
TRBD2,TRBV7-3,TRBJ2-7,NA,CASSLTTTSGEQYF,TGTGCCAGCAGCTTAACGACGACTAGCGGCGAGCAGTACTTC
TRBD1,TRBV7-9,TRBJ1-2,NA,CASSSRDREANYGYTF,TGTGCCAGCAGCTCTCGGGACAGGGAAGCTAACTATGGCTACACCTTC
TRBD2,TRBV7-8,TRBJ2-7,NA,CASTPGLGIYREQYF,TGTGCCAGCACCCCGGGACTAGGAATTTATCGCGAGCAGTACTTC
TRBD1,TRBV30,TRBJ1-2,NA,CARGQSNYGYTF,TGTGCCAGGGGACAGTCTAACTATGGCTACACCTTC
TRBD1,TRBV19,TRBJ2-7,NA,CASSLTGSYEQYF,TGTGCCAGTAGTCTGACAGGGTCCTACGAGCAGTACTTC
NA,TRBV28,TRBJ1-2,NA,CASRTYRVYGYTF,TGTGCCAGCAGGACGTACAGGGTTTATGGCTACACCTTC
NA,TRBV14,TRBJ1-1,NA,CASSLGTLGGTEAFF,TGTGCCAGCAGCCTCGGGACTCTTGGGGGCACTGAAGCTTTCTTT
NA,TRBV5-1,TRBJ2-7,NA,CASRAGPRYEQYF,TGCGCCAGCAGGGCAGGCCCTCGCTACGAGCAGTACTTC
NA,TRBV30,TRBJ2-2,NA,CAWSVSDTGELFF,TGTGCCTGGAGTGTGTCAGACACCGGGGAGCTGTTTTTT
NA,TRBV28,TRBJ1-4,NA,CASRLNREGKLFF,TGTGCCAGCAGACTTAACAGGGAAGGAAAACTGTTTTTT
NA,TRBV19,TRBJ1-5,NA,CASSIQGGQPQHF,TGTGCCAGTAGTATCCAGGGTGGGCAGCCCCAGCATTTT